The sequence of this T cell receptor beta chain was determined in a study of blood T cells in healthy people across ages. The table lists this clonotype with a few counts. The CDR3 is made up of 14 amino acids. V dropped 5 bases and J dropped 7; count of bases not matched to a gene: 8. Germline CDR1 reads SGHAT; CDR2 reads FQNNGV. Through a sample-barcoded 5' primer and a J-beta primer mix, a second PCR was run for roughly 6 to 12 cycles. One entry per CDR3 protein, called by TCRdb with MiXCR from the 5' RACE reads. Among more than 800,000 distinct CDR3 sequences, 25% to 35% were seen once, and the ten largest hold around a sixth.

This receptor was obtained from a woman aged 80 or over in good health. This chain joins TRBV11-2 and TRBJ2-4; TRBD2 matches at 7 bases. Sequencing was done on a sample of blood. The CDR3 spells CASSASGGGNIQYF. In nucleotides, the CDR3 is TGTGCCAGCAGCGCCTCGGGGGGAGGGAACATTCAGTACTTC.